This T cell receptor beta chain originates from a study of OX40 agonist ivuxolimab in advanced cancers. Study outcomes and limitations: Among T cells, CD8+ cells averaged more expanded clones than CD4+ cells.

Trimming took off 0 bases at V and 14 bases at J, with 9 bases between the two ends. Germline CDR1 and CDR2: DFQATT and SNEGSKA (reference sequence). The length of the CDR3 is 10 residues. On this clone itself: What it recognizes is unknown.

Measured with immunoSEQ multiplex PCR; TCRdb has only the in-frame clones, and not every one. The table includes 50,000 to 65,000 clones, around 88% detected once. The source was CD4+ or CD8+ T cells sorted from blood, collected in a trial of the OX40 agonist ivuxolimab. The receptor was isolated from an adult with an advanced solid tumor such as melanoma, head and neck, liver or kidney cancer. This chain connects TRBV20-1 to TRBJ2-3; D ambiguous. CDR3 sequence reads: CSARDPLVYF. DNA of the CDR3: TGCAGTGCTAGAGATCCGCTCGTGTATTTT.